This T cell receptor (beta chain) originates from a study of cytomegalovirus exposure and HLA in healthy donors. Study in general: About four fifths of roughly 430 genotyped donors fell in the Caucasian-associated ancestry cluster. Study-wide findings and caveats: Reportedly, a later analysis found an Asian-associated ancestry cluster had fewer N-insertions than the roughly 700-donor mean. Later work found most CMV-associated TCR beta chains apparently HLA-restricted. TCR beta sequences reportedly predicted most subjects' HLA-A and HLA-B alleles accurately.

PCR amplification relied on 60 Vbeta primers (plus 13 Jbeta primers). Here immunoSEQ multiplex PCR was the method, and the copy in TCRdb shows in-frame clones only, minus some. Among around 89,000 clones listed, more than 65% were seen once. The germline V gene encodes CDR1 SGHRS and CDR2 YFSETQ. Trimming at V came to 2 bases and at J to 4 bases, leaving 1 base not matched to a gene. The CDR3 is 13 amino acids. A word on this clone: Antigen unknown. Other DNA sequences in the sample encode the same CDR3.

This TCR came from a girl aged 2-9 years in good health and CMV-seropositive. The sequencing sample was made of PBMCs. The rearrangement links TRBV5-1 to TRBJ1-1; 8 bases are shared with TRBD1. In DNA form, the CDR3 reads TGCGCCAGCAGCTTTACAGGGGGCACTGAAGCTTTCTTT. Encoded protein: CASSFTGGTEAFF.